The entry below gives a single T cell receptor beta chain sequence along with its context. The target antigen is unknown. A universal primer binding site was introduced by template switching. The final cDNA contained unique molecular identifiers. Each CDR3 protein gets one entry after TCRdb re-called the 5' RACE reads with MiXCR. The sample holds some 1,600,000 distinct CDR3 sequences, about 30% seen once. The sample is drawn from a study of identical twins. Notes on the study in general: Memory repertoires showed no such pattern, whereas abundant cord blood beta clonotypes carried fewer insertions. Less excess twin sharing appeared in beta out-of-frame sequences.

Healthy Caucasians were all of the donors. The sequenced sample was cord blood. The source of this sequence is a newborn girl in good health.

This chain's CDR3 is CASSHPRQPQHF. CDR3 in DNA: TGCGCCAGCAGCCACCCGAGACAGCCCCAGCATTTT. The rearrangement links TRBV4-1 to TRBJ1-5; D gene ambiguous. V lost 3 bases and J 7 bases, leaving 7 bases between the germline ends. The CDR3 extends over 12 amino acids. Germline V lookup: CDR1 MGHRA, CDR2 YSYEKL.